The 9 T cell receptor beta chains below come from one sample, sequenced in a study of beta chain features in type 1 diabetes. Of the isolated RNA, all was reverse transcribed, and so the sequenced material was expressed TCRB transcripts. Profiling relied on immunoSEQ multiplex PCR, and the TCRdb table lists in-frame clones only, not all of them. The sample lists 350,000 to 450,000 clones; roughly 13% were seen once. The specimen sequenced was naive CD4+ T cells from blood. Every receptor here comes from a man aged 25-40 years in good health.

This clone showed up just a few times. The genes are TRBV20-1 and TRBJ1-1; D remains unclear. V lost 8 bases and J lost 2, with 3 bases in between. Germline assignment: CDR1 DFQATT and CDR2 SNEGSKA (reference sequence). This CDR3 contains 9 residues. The CDR3 loop is CSPNTEAFF. CDR3 sequence (DNA): TGCAGTCCCAACACTGAAGCTTTCTTT.

This clone was observed a few times. V and J are TRBV30 and TRBJ1-1; D not resolved. Trimming shortened V by 0 bases and J by 4 bases, and 12 bases separated the two germline ends. The V gene's germline CDR1 is GTSNPN and CDR2 SVGIG (reference sequence). There are 14 residues in the CDR3. CDR3 sequence (DNA): TGTGCCTGGAGTGTACTGGGGAGGGTCACTGAAGCTTTCTTT. Translating it yields CAWSVLGRVTEAFF.

This clone was seen a few times. V and J are TRBV15 and TRBJ2-3; 9 nucleotides align to TRBD2. V lost 0 bases and J lost 0; bases outside the gene matches: 4. Germline V gene lookup returns CDR1 LNHNV and CDR2 YYDKDF (reference sequence). CDR3 length: 17 amino acids. The CDR3 protein is CATSRDMTSGSTDTQYF. As DNA, the CDR3 is TGTGCCACCAGCAGAGATATGACTAGCGGAAGCACAGATACGCAGTATTTT.

Regarding this clone: Other DNA sequences in the sample encode the same CDR3. The V call is TRBV4-3, the J call TRBJ2-5; perhaps TRBD2 as D (6 bases). CDR3 size: 14 residues. V was trimmed by 1 base and J by 1 base, leaving 7 bases between them. Germline-derived CDR1 and CDR2 are LGHNA and YSLEER. The DNA for the CDR3 is TGCGCCAGCAGCCAAGTGGGGGGCCAAGAGACCCAGTACTTC. Encoded protein: CASSQVGGQETQYF.

This clone has just a few counts. The rearrangement joins TRBV2 to TRBJ2-2; no clear D gene. Trimming left V 1 base short and J 5 bases short, with 11 bases between. This CDR3 is built from 15 residues. The germline CDR1 and CDR2 sequences are SNHLY and FYNNEI. CDR3 sequence: CASSEDSFPTGELFF. CDR3 in DNA: TGTGCCAGCAGTGAAGACAGCTTCCCAACCGGGGAGCTGTTTTTT.

This clone was counted between two and nine times. This chain connects TRBV30 to TRBJ1-1, with D perhaps TRBD1 (6 bases). The CDR3 extends over 12 amino acids. Germline V CDR1 and CDR2: GTSNPN, SVGIG (reference sequence). Trimming pared 4 bases from V and 7 bases from J, leaving 13 bases between. The CDR3: CAWTTGSVEAFF. CDR3 sequence (DNA): TGTGCCTGGACAACAGGGTCCGTTGAAGCTTTCTTT.

This clone was observed a handful of times. The chain links TRBV19 to TRBJ2-4; a weak D match, TRBD1 (6 bases). V lost 5 bases, J lost 0 bases, and 11 bases lay in between. Germline V gene lookup returns CDR1 LNHDA and CDR2 SQIVND (reference sequence). The CDR3 has 15 amino acids. The CDR3 sequence is CASSRTDLAKNIQYF. Here the CDR3 DNA reads TGTGCCAGTAGTCGGACAGATCTAGCCAAAAACATTCAGTACTTC.

This clone was counted a few times. The chain couples TRBV7-2 to TRBJ2-3; TRBD2 aligns across 8 bases. V dropped 5 bases and J dropped 4; count of bases not matched to a gene: 8. The germline V gene encodes CDR1 SGHTA and CDR2 FQGNSA. CDR3 length equals 15 residues. CDR3 coding DNA: TGTGCCAGCAGCCCTCAAGCGGGAGTTTCAGATACGCAGTATTTT. Protein sequence: CASSPQAGVSDTQYF.

Many counts were recorded for this clone. The rearrangement uses TRBV5-4 and TRBJ2-1; D is undetermined. CDR1 is SGHNT and CDR2 is YYREEE in the germline V gene (reference sequence). With 5 bases removed from V and 4 bases from J, the gap between germline ends came to 16 bases. CDR3 length: 15 amino acids. CDR3 region: CASSLRSAGYNEQFF. CDR3 DNA sequence: TGTGCCAGCAGTTTACGCTCAGCTGGTTACAATGAGCAGTTCTTC.